This T cell receptor beta chain was documented in a study of CD8 T cells in Susac syndrome. TEMRA cells underwent FACS enrichment and CD8+ and CD4+ T cells underwent negative isolation. This CDR3 comprises 13 residues. Germline CDR1 reads MNHEY; CDR2 reads SMNVEV (reference sequence). With 4 bases removed from V and 3 bases from J, the gap between germline ends came to 9 bases. RNA in amounts of about 0.5 to 1 ug was reverse transcribed with random hexamers. TCRdb recomputed calls from the immunoSEQ multiplex PCR reads with MiXCR, one row per CDR3 protein. The sample holds some 190,000 distinct CDR3 sequences, about 95% seen once.

This clonotype was sampled from a human donor in good health. The sequenced sample consisted of CD4+ T cells from PBMCs. V and J are TRBV27 and TRBJ1-1, with D hard to call. The CDR3 region is CASSSVGHTEAFF. For the CDR3, the DNA is TGTGCCAGCAGTTCAGTAGGACACACTGAAGCTTTCTTT.